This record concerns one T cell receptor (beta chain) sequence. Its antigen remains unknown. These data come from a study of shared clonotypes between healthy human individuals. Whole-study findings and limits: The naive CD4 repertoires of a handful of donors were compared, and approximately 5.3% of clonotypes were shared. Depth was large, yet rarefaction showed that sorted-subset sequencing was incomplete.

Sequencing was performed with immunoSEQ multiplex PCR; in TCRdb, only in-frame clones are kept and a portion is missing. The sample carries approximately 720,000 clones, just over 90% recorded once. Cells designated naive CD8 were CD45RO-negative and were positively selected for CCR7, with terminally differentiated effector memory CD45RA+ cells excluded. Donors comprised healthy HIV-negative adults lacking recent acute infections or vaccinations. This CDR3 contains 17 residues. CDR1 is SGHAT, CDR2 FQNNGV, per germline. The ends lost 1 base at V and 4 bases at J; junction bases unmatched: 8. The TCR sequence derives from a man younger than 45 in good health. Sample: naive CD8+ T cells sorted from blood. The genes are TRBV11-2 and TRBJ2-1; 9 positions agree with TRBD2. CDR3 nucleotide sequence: TGTGCCAGCAGCTTAGGCTTCTGGACTAGCGAATACAATGAGCAGTTCTTC. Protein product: CASSLGFWTSEYNEQFF.